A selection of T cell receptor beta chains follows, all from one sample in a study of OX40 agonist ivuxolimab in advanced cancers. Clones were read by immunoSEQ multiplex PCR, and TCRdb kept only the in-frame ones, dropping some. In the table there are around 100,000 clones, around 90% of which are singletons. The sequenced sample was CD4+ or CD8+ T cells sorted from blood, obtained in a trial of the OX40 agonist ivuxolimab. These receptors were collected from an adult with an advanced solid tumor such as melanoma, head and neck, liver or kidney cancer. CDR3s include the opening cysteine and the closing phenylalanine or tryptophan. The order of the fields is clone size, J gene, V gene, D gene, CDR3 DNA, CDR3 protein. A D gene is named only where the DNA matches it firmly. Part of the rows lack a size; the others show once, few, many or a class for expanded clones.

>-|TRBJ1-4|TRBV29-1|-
TGCAGCGTTGCTAGGGGCTGGGGAACTAATGAAAAACTGTTTTTT
CSVARGWGTNEKLFF
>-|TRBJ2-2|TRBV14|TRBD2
TGTGCCAGCAGCTTCTCCCCTCTAGCGGCGAACACCGGGGAGCTGTTTTTT
CASSFSPLAANTGELFF
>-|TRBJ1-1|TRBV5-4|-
TGTGCCAGCAGCTTGACGAACACTGAAGCTTTCTTT
CASSLTNTEAFF
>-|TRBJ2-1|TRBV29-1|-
TGCAGCGTGGGGGCGGGGTATGAGCAGTTCTTC
CSVGAGYEQFF
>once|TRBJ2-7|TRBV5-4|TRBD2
TGTGCCAGCAGAGACGGGGGGGCCGCCTACGAGCAGTACTTC
CASRDGGAAYEQYF
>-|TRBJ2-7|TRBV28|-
TGTGCCAGCAGTTTAATCGGGTTGGGTCTCCTTCACTCTGACGAGCAGTACTTC
CASSLIGLGLLHSDEQYF
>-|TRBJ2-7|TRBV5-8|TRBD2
TGTGCCAGCATCCACCCCGGGGGGGGCGAGCAGTACTTC
CASIHPGGGEQYF
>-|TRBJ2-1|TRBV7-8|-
TGTGCCAGCAGCTTTCTCAGGGGCAATGAGCAGTTCTTC
CASSFLRGNEQFF
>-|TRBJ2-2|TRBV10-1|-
TGCGCCAGCAGTGAGGCAGGGAAAACCGGGGAGCTGTTTTTT
CASSEAGKTGELFF
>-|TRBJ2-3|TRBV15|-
TGTGCCACCAGCAGCAACAGGGCCTCTAGCACAGATACGCAGTATTTT
CATSSNRASSTDTQYF
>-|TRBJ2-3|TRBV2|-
TGTGCCAGCAGTGAATTAAGCCTAGCGAGCACAGATACGCAGTATTTT
CASSELSLASTDTQYF
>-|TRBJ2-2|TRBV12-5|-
TGTGCTAGTGCCCCAGGACAGTTGGGGAACACCGGGGAGCTGTTTTTT
CASAPGQLGNTGELFF
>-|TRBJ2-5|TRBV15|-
TGTGCCACCAGCTATCCCGGGACGGTCGGGGAGACCCAGTACTTC
CATSYPGTVGETQYF
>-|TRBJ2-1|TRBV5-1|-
TGCGCCAGCAGCTTCGGGAGATACTCCTACAATGAGCAGTTCTTC
CASSFGRYSYNEQFF
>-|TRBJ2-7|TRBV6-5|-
TGTGCCAGCAGTTACGGGCCCCTGGGATCCTACGAGCAGTACTTC
CASSYGPLGSYEQYF
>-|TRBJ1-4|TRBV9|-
TGTGCCAGCAGCGCCCGGGACAAAGGGGAAAAACTGTTTTTT
CASSARDKGEKLFF
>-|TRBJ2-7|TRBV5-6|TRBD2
TGTGCCAGCAGCCCGGGACTAGCGGGGAACGAGCAGTACTTC
CASSPGLAGNEQYF
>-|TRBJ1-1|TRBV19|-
TGTGCCAGTAGTAGAAATCGGGGGGCGAACACTGAAGCTTTCTTT
CASSRNRGANTEAFF
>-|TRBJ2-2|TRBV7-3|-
TGTGCCAGCAGCCAAGGGGCCGGGGAGCTGTTTTTT
CASSQGAGELFF
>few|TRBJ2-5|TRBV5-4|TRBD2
TGTGCCAGCAGCCCACCGACTAGCGGGAGACAAGAGACCCAGTACTTC
CASSPPTSGRQETQYF